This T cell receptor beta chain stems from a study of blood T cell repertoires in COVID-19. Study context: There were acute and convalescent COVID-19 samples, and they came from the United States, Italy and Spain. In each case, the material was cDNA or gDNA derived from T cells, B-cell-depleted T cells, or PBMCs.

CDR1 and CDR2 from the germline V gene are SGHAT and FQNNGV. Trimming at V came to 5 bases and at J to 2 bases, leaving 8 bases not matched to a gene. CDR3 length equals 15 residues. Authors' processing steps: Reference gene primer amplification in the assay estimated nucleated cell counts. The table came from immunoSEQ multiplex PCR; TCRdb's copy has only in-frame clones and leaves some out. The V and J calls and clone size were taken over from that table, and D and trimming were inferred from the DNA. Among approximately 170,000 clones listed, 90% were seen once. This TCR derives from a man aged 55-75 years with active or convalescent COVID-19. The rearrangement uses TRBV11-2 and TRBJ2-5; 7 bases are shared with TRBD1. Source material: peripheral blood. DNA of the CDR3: TGTGCCAGCAGCCAACGAAGGGGGCAGCAAGAGACCCAGTACTTC. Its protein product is CASSQRRGQQETQYF.